A single sample is the source of the 5 T cell receptor beta chains below, sequenced in a study of T cell responses to AZD1222 COVID-19 vaccine. Libraries were prepared by immunoSEQ multiplex PCR; TCRdb keeps only in-frame clonotypes and omits some of them. The sample carries nearly 110,000 clones, 90% recorded once. Specimen: peripheral blood, collected on day 0 of AZD1222 vaccination. These TCRs come from an adult in good health.

This chain connects TRBV4-2 to TRBJ1-5, with TRBD1 as a possible D gene (5 bases). Trimming took 5 bases from V and 5 from J, leaving 16 bases between them. The CDR3 sequence is 15 residues long. Germline CDR1 is LGHNA and CDR2 is YNFKEQ. The CDR3 nucleotides are TGTGCCAGCAGCGGGGCCCACAAGGCTGATCAGCCCCAGCATTTT. This gives the protein CASSGAHKADQPQHF.

The chain links TRBV19 to TRBJ1-1; D is unresolved. The V gene's germline CDR1 is LNHDA and CDR2 SQIVND (reference sequence). V was clipped by 9 bases and J by 1 base, with 12 bases between them. The CDR3 sequence is 13 residues long. CDR3 in DNA: TGTGCCAGCGGGAAGGTGCAGAACACTGAAGCTTTCTTT. Its protein is CASGKVQNTEAFF.

The V gene is TRBV27, the J gene TRBJ1-1, with D unclear. The CDR3 runs 13 residues. Germline V CDR1 and CDR2: MNHEY, SMNVEV (reference sequence). Between the trimmed V and J ends, which lost 0 bases and 4 bases, there was a span of 6 bases. CDR3 protein: CASSLSGITEAFF. The CDR3, as DNA: TGTGCCAGCAGTTTATCGGGGATCACTGAAGCTTTCTTT.

Comment on this clone: This specimen includes other DNA sequences encoding the same CDR3. The CDR3 spells CASSQDGGGTEAFF. The CDR3, as DNA: TGTGCCAGCAGCCAAGACGGCGGCGGCACTGAAGCTTTCTTT. The chain joins TRBV3-1 (or the pseudogene TRBV3-2) to TRBJ1-1; D ambiguous. V lost 0 bases and J lost 4, with 9 bases in between. The CDR3 spans 14 residues. Germline V gives CDR1 LGHDT, CDR2 YNNKEL (reference sequence).

This sequence joins TRBV5-1 and TRBJ1-3; D call uncertain. Germline lookup yields CDR1 SGHRS and CDR2 YFSETQ. This CDR3 comprises 15 residues. V lost 1 base and J 0 bases, leaving 8 bases between the germline ends. The CDR3 here is CASSLSGSSGNTIYF. CDR3 DNA: TGCGCCAGCAGCTTGTCGGGGAGCTCTGGAAACACCATATATTTT.